What follows describes a single T cell receptor (beta chain). The antigen is not known. Clones were read by immunoSEQ multiplex PCR, and TCRdb kept only the in-frame ones, dropping some. This table holds some 40,000 clones, over 90% found once. This specimen belongs to a study of graft-versus-host responses after intestinal transplantation. Germline V lookup: CDR1 LNHDA, CDR2 SQIVND (reference sequence). The CDR3 totals 15 residues. Trimming removed 5 bases at V and 3 bases at J, with 17 bases between. Source: unstimulated CD8+ T cells sorted from spleen or lymph node cells, taken before transplant. J is TRBJ2-7 and V is TRBV19; the D gene could be TRBD1 or TRBD2 (6 bases each). This clonotype was obtained from a human donor who was the organ donor for an intestinal transplant. The CDR3 bases are TGTGCCAGTAGTGAGGCGGGACACATTTACTACGAGCAGTACTTC. It is translated as CASSEAGHIYYEQYF. Drawing the rest from reference TRBV19 and TRBJ2-7, the complete variable domain is DGGITQSPKYLFRKEGQNVTLSCEQNLNHDAMYWYRQDPGQGLRLIYYSQIVNDFQKGDIAEGYSVSREKKESFPLTVTSAQKNPTAFYLCASSEAGHIYYEQYFGPGTRLTVT.